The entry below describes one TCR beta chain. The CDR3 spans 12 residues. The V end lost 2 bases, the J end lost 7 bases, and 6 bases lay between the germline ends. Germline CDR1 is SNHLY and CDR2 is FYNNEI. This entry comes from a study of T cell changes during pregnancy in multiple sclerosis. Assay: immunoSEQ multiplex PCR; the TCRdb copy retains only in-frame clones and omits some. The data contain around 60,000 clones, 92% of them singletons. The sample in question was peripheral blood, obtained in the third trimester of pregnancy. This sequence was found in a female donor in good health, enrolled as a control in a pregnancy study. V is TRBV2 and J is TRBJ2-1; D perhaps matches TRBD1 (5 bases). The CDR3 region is CASSERGNEQFF. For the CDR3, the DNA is TGTGCCAGCAGTGAAAGGGGTAATGAGCAGTTCTTC.